The rows below give T cell receptor beta chains drawn from one sample of a study of blood T cells in healthy people across ages. TCRdb analysed the 5' RACE reads with MiXCR anew, one entry per CDR3 protein. The sample records approximately 850,000 distinct CDR3 sequences, about 42% being singletons. What was sequenced was blood. Receptor source: a man between 60 and 70 years old in good health. Both conserved end residues are part of each CDR3. Each record gives: clone size, D gene, V gene, J gene, CDR3 protein, CDR3 DNA. A D gene is named only where the DNA matches it firmly. For some rows the clone size is stated as once, few or many, or as a class when expanded; others skip it.

size: few
D: TRBD2
V: TRBV6-2/TRBV6-3
J: TRBJ2-3
CDR3: CASSINTLASSADTQYF
DNA: TGTGCCAGCAGTATAAACACACTAGCGTCGTCCGCAGATACGCAGTATTTT

size: NA
D: NA
V: TRBV11-3
J: TRBJ2-1
CDR3: CASSLGANPTDNEQFF
DNA: TGTGCCAGCAGCTTAGGGGCTAATCCAACCGACAATGAGCAGTTCTTC

size: once
D: NA
V: TRBV7-2
J: TRBJ2-5
CDR3: CASSLSSGYQETQYF
DNA: TGTGCCAGCAGCTTATCGAGCGGGTACCAAGAGACCCAGTACTTC

size: NA
D: NA
V: TRBV5-1
J: TRBJ2-5
CDR3: CASSLDSRSGTQYF
DNA: TGCGCCAGCAGCTTGGACAGCCGGAGTGGGACCCAGTACTTC

size: NA
D: TRBD2
V: TRBV5-1
J: TRBJ2-5
CDR3: CASNLAGKQETQYF
DNA: TGCGCCAGCAACCTAGCGGGGAAGCAAGAGACCCAGTACTTC

size: NA
D: NA
V: TRBV10-3
J: TRBJ1-1
CDR3: CAIRVNTMNTEAFF
DNA: TGTGCCATCAGGGTCAATACCATGAACACTGAAGCTTTCTTT

size: NA
D: NA
V: TRBV4-1
J: TRBJ2-3
CDR3: CASSQALAGTDTQYF
DNA: TGCGCCAGCAGCCAAGCCCTAGCAGGTACAGATACGCAGTATTTT

size: NA
D: NA
V: TRBV7-2
J: TRBJ2-7
CDR3: CASSLAGEAGTPFFYYEQYF
DNA: TGTGCCAGCAGCTTAGCGGGGGAGGCCGGGACACCATTCTTCTACTACGAGCAGTACTTC

size: NA
D: TRBD1
V: TRBV6-2/TRBV6-3
J: TRBJ2-3
CDR3: CASSFLGQGEYDTQYF
DNA: TGTGCCAGCAGTTTCCTCGGACAGGGAGAGTATGATACGCAGTATTTT

size: few
D: NA
V: TRBV12-3/TRBV12-4
J: TRBJ2-4
CDR3: CASRVGAKNIQYF
DNA: TGTGCCAGCAGGGTAGGGGCCAAAAACATTCAGTACTTC

size: NA
D: TRBD1
V: TRBV10-3
J: TRBJ1-5
CDR3: CAIQGAGQPQHF
DNA: TGTGCCATTCAGGGGGCCGGGCAGCCCCAGCATTTT

size: NA
D: NA
V: TRBV9
J: TRBJ2-1
CDR3: CASSVVGGGGHEQFF
DNA: TGTGCCAGCAGCGTAGTAGGGGGCGGGGGGCATGAGCAGTTCTTC

size: NA
D: NA
V: TRBV18
J: TRBJ1-2
CDR3: CASSPGTGENGYTF
DNA: TGTGCCAGCTCACCCGGGACGGGGGAGAATGGCTACACCTTC

size: few
D: NA
V: TRBV20-1
J: TRBJ1-6
CDR3: CSASRGGYSPLHF
DNA: TGCAGTGCTAGCCGCGGTGGTTATTCACCCCTCCACTTT

size: NA
D: NA
V: TRBV6-2/TRBV6-3
J: TRBJ2-3
CDR3: CASMVGGGTDTQYF
DNA: TGTGCCAGCATGGTCGGGGGAGGCACGGATACGCAGTATTTT

size: NA
D: NA
V: TRBV3-1
J: TRBJ2-1
CDR3: CASSQVLRAGGDHYNEQFF
DNA: TGTGCCAGCAGCCAAGTGTTAAGGGCAGGGGGGGACCACTACAATGAGCAGTTCTTC

size: NA
D: NA
V: TRBV6-2/TRBV6-3
J: TRBJ2-5
CDR3: CASSYRPTDPVRETQYF
DNA: TGTGCCAGCAGTTACCGGCCAACAGATCCCGTAAGAGAGACCCAGTACTTC

size: few
D: NA
V: TRBV7-2
J: TRBJ2-1
CDR3: CASSPHRYEQFF
DNA: TGTGCCAGCAGCCCCCACAGATATGAGCAGTTCTTC

size: few
D: NA
V: TRBV5-1
J: TRBJ2-7
CDR3: CASSLFGGSSYEQYF
DNA: TGCGCCAGCAGCTTGTTCGGGGGAAGCTCCTACGAGCAGTACTTC

size: few
D: TRBD1
V: TRBV7-3
J: TRBJ1-1
CDR3: CASSTTTGGEAFF
DNA: TGTGCCAGCAGCACAACTACAGGGGGCGAAGCTTTCTTT

size: NA
D: NA
V: TRBV6-5
J: TRBJ2-3
CDR3: CASSHRGTQYF
DNA: TGTGCCAGCAGTCACCGTGGTACGCAGTATTTT

size: NA
D: NA
V: TRBV3-1
J: TRBJ2-7
CDR3: CASSQDFVAEQYF
DNA: TGTGCCAGCAGCCAAGATTTTGTAGCCGAGCAGTACTTC

size: many
D: TRBD1
V: TRBV20-1
J: TRBJ1-5
CDR3: CSASPGTGLNQPQHF
DNA: TGCAGTGCTAGCCCCGGGACAGGGCTCAATCAGCCCCAGCATTTT

size: few
D: NA
V: TRBV21-1
J: TRBJ2-5
CDR3: CASSKERQGLTQYF
DNA: TGTGCCAGCAGCAAAGAACGACAGGGGTTAACCCAGTACTTC

size: once
D: NA
V: TRBV27
J: TRBJ2-3
CDR3: CASSFGFSQGDAQYF
DNA: TGTGCCAGCAGTTTTGGGTTCAGTCAAGGAGATGCGCAGTATTTT

size: once
D: NA
V: TRBV7-9
J: TRBJ1-1
CDR3: CASSPGRVVDTEAFF
DNA: TGTGCCAGCAGCCCAGGTAGGGTTGTGGACACTGAAGCTTTCTTT

size: NA
D: NA
V: TRBV15
J: TRBJ1-1
CDR3: CATSKFRAEAFF
DNA: TGTGCCACCAGCAAATTCAGGGCTGAAGCTTTCTTT

size: NA
D: NA
V: TRBV6-1
J: TRBJ2-1
CDR3: CAISFGTRINEQFF
DNA: TGTGCCATCAGCTTTGGGACACGGATCAATGAGCAGTTCTTC